This TCR beta chain was sequenced for a study of blood T cell repertoires in COVID-19. Study-level background: The United States, Italy and Spain supplied acute and convalescent COVID-19 samples.

Per the authors' pipeline: Amplification of reference gene primers provided the estimated nucleated cell counts. Using immunoSEQ multiplex PCR, the repertoire was profiled, and TCRdb retains in-frame clones only, with some absent. The DNA was the basis for D and trimming; V, J and clone size are from that table. The repertoire has around 42,000 clones, 85% of them found once; the top ten carry approximately 13%. Germline V gene data show CDR1 as LNHDA and CDR2 as SQIVND (reference sequence). Unmatched junction bases numbered 9, after V lost 5 bases and J lost 6 bases. This CDR3 region has 15 residues.

The rearrangement links TRBV19 to TRBJ2-1, with TRBD2 identical over 8 bases. The origin of this receptor is a woman in her seventies in a cohort sampled during active COVID-19. Input material: peripheral blood. CDR3 protein: CASSVTGGGSNEQFF. CDR3 nucleotide sequence: TGTGCCAGTAGTGTGACAGGCGGGGGGAGCAATGAGCAGTTCTTC.